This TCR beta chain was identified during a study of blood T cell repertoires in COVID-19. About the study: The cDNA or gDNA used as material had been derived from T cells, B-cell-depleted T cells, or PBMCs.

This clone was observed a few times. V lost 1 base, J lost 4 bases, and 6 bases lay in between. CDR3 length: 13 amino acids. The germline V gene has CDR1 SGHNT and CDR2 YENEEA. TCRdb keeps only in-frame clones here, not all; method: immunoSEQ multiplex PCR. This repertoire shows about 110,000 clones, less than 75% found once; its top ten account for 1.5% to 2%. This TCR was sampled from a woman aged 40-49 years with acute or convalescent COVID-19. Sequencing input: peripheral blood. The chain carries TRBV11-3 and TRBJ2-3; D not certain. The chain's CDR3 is CASSLGESDTQYF. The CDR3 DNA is TGTGCCAGCAGCTTAGGAGAGTCAGATACGCAGTATTTT.